Below are 7 T cell receptor beta chains sequenced from a single sample in a study of OX40 agonist ivuxolimab in advanced cancers. Some clones are missing from TCRdb's copy, which holds only in-frame ones; the method was immunoSEQ multiplex PCR. The sample lists around 19,000 clones, 80% to 90% seen once, with approximately 16% in the top ten. The source material was CD4+ or CD8+ T cells sorted from blood, sampled in a trial of the OX40 agonist ivuxolimab. The source of these receptors is an adult with an advanced solid tumor such as melanoma, head and neck, liver or kidney cancer.

The chain couples TRBV27 to TRBJ1-6; maybe TRBD1 (5 bases). The CDR3 is made up of 14 amino acids. Trimming removed 3 bases at V and 9 bases at J, with 12 bases between. Germline CDR1 reads MNHEY; CDR2 reads SMNVEV (reference sequence). CDR3 coding DNA: TGTGCCAGCAGTTTGCGGGGGTCGGGTTCACCCCTCCACTTT. Encoded protein: CASSLRGSGSPLHF.

Points on this clone: One junction end does not reproduce the germline sequence, and a read error may be involved. V gene TRBV7-7 combines with J gene TRBJ2-5, with a tentative D call TRBD2 (6 bases). The CDR3 has 14 amino acids. Per the germline V gene, CDR1 is SSHAT and CDR2 is FNYEAQ (reference sequence). The CDR3 region has the DNA TGTGCTAGCAGCTCGGGGGACGCCCGGGAGACCCAGTACTTC. Its protein is CASSSGDARETQYF.

The J gene is TRBJ2-1, the V gene TRBV7-2; 8 bases agree with TRBD2. This CDR3 has 12 amino acids. Germline CDR1 reads SGHTA; CDR2 reads FQGNSA. The ends lost 5 bases at V and 9 bases at J; junction bases unmatched: 3. CDR3 region: CASSEAGVEQFF. CDR3 sequence (DNA): TGTGCCAGCAGCGAAGCGGGAGTTGAGCAGTTCTTC.

The chain is built from TRBV6-5 and TRBJ2-7; D not certain. The CDR3 loop spans 13 amino acids. Trimming pared 2 bases from V and 7 bases from J, leaving 12 bases between. Germline V lookup: CDR1 MNHEY, CDR2 SVGAGI. The CDR3 here is CASSYVNLGEQYF. The CDR3, as DNA: TGTGCCAGCAGTTACGTTAACTTGGGGGAGCAGTACTTC.

The chain combines TRBV20-1 with TRBJ2-3; 7 bases align to TRBD2. V was pared by 6 bases and J by 6 bases, with 3 bases of the junction left unmatched. This CDR3 is 11 amino acids long. CDR1 and CDR2 (germline): DFQATT, SNEGSKA (reference sequence). CDR3 in DNA: TGCAGTGCCCCCGGGGGGGATACGCAGTATTTT. This sequence encodes CSAPGGDTQYF.

This rearrangement joins TRBV6-6 to TRBJ2-2, with TRBD2 matching 11 bases. V gave up 10 bases and J gave up 7 bases; unmatched junction bases: 5. The CDR3 extends over 13 amino acids. Germline V gene lookup returns CDR1 MNHNY and CDR2 SVGAGI (reference sequence). This CDR3 is CATVAGGIGELFF. DNA for the CDR3: TGTGCCACGGTAGCGGGGGGGATCGGGGAGCTGTTTTTT.

The chain combines TRBV28 with TRBJ2-7; D call uncertain. The CDR3 is 13 residues long. V dropped 2 bases and J dropped 0 bases, with 5 bases sitting between them. Per the germline V gene, CDR1 is MDHEN and CDR2 is SYDVKM. In DNA form, the CDR3 reads TGTGCCAGCAGTTTAGGTTACTCCTACGAGCAGTACTTC. This codes for CASSLGYSYEQYF. Drawing the rest from reference TRBV28 and TRBJ2-7, the complete variable domain is DVKVTQSSRYLVKRTGEKVFLECVQDMDHENMFWYRQDPGLGLRLIYFSYDVKMKEKGDIPEGYSVSREKKERFSLILESASTNQTSMYLCASSLGYSYEQYFGPGTRLTVT.